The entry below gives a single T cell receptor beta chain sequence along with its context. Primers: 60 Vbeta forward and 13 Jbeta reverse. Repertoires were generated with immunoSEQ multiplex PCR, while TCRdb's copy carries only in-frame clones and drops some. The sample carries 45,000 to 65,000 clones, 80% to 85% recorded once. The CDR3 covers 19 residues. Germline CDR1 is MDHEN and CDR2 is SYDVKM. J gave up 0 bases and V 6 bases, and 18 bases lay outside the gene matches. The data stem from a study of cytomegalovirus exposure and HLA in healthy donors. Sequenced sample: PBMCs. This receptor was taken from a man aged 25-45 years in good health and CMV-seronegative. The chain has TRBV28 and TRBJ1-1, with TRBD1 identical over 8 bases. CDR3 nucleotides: TGTGCCAGCAGAGACACCTTCCACAGGACAGGGACCTTGAACACTGAAGCTTTCTTT. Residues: CASRDTFHRTGTLNTEAFF. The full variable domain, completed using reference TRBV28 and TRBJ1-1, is DVKVTQSSRYLVKRTGEKVFLECVQDMDHENMFWYRQDPGLGLRLIYFSYDVKMKEKGDIPEGYSVSREKKERFSLILESASTNQTSMYLCASRDTFHRTGTLNTEAFFGQGTRLTVV.